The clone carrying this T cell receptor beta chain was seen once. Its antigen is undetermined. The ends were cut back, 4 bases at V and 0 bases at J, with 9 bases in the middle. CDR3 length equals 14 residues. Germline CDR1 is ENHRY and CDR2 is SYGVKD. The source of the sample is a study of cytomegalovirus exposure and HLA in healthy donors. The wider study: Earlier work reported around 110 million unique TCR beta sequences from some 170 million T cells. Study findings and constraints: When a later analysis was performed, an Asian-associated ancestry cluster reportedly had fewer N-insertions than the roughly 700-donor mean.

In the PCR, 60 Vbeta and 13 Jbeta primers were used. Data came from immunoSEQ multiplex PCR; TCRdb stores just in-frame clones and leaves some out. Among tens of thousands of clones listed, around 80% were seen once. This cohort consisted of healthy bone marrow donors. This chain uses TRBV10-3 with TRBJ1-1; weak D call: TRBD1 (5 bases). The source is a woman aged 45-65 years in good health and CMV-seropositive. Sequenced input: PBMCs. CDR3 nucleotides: TGTGCCATCAGTGCAGGGCTGATGAACACTGAAGCTTTCTTT. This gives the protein CAISAGLMNTEAFF.